One TCR beta chain is described in this entry. As yet, its antigen is unknown. The entry originates in a study of T cell responses to AZD1222 COVID-19 vaccine. Findings of the study overall: Most donors were white British and more were female, and clonal diversity was possibly underestimated.

Clones were read by immunoSEQ multiplex PCR, and TCRdb kept only the in-frame ones, dropping some. The sample consists of approximately 200,000 clones, approximately 94% of them appearing once. This receptor was identified in an adult who received the MenACWY meningococcal vaccine as a control. The sample here was peripheral blood, taken 28 days after the second dose of the MenACWY control vaccine.

CDR3 in amino acids: CATLAGNYGYTF. In DNA, the CDR3 is TGTGCCACCCTTGCCGGAAACTATGGCTACACCTTC. This chain connects TRBV3-1 (or the pseudogene TRBV3-2) to TRBJ1-2; D is unresolved. Trimming shortened V by 10 bases and J by 2 bases, and 11 bases separated the two germline ends. This CDR3 has 12 residues. Germline loops: CDR1 LGHDT, CDR2 YNNKEL (reference sequence).